The present T cell receptor (beta chain) was sequenced within a study of OX40 agonist ivuxolimab in advanced cancers. Concerning the study at large: Ivuxolimab, which targeted the costimulatory receptor OX40 (CD134), was an agonistic, fully human IgG2 monoclonal antibody. Intravenous ivuxolimab was administered to patients every 2 weeks at six dose levels: 0.01, 0.1, 0.3, 1.5, 3 and 10 mg/kg. Of the 50 or so patients in dose escalation, about 20 had hepatocellular carcinoma, about 15 had melanoma, 9 had renal cell carcinoma and 9 had head and neck cancer. In the dose-escalation cohort, around four fifths of patients were male, and the mean age was approximately 55 years, with a range of roughly 20 to 80. Prior anti-PD-1, anti-PD-L1 or anti-CTLA-4 therapy was permitted, and checkpoint inhibitors had been received by roughly 40% of dose-escalation patients. Three dose-escalation patients achieved partial responses, one with hepatocellular carcinoma and two with cutaneous melanoma. The purpose of peripheral TCRbeta sequencing was to test whether ivuxolimab changed TCR sequence diversity and led to clonal T-cell expansion. The paper reports the monotherapy dose-escalation portion (N = 52 patients) of the phase I ivuxolimab trial. General findings and caveats noted by the study authors: Partial responders in the 0.1-3.0 mg/kg groups had among the lowest normalized peripheral clonal expansion, especially among CD8+ T cells. Which antigens the clonally expanded peripheral T cells were specific for was not determined. Low levels of normalized T-cell clonal expansion were also seen in some patients who did not respond. At doses from 0.1 to 3.0 mg/kg, clonal expansion was seen in both CD4+ and CD8+ blood T cells between baseline and week 6. After ivuxolimab, more expanded clones were found on average in CD8+ T cells than in CD4+ T cells.

The CDR3 runs 16 residues from the cysteine to the phenylalanine. CDR3 DNA is the only sequence kept; it has 48 bases, read in frame from the first base. V ends up 4 bases short and J 6 bases short, with an unmatched junction base count of 8. Via the germline V gene, CDR1 is SGHTA and CDR2 FQGNSA. Turning to this clone: What antigen it recognizes has not been identified. Nothing much larger sits one base from this clone, and base qualities are not available.

Patients with a history of autoimmune disease or receiving systemic immunosuppression were excluded from the trial. In every dose cohort, peripheral blood was drawn for TCR sequencing at baseline, cycle 4 day 1, and cycle 7 day 1. The samples were taken from a phase I, first-in-human, multicenter, open-label dose-escalation trial of ivuxolimab. Adults with locally advanced or metastatic melanoma, renal cell, hepatocellular, or head and neck squamous cell carcinoma were enrolled in the trial. Before TCR sequencing, CD4+ T cells and CD8+ T cells from peripheral blood were sorted into separate populations. Genomic DNA was extracted from sorted cells for sequencing of the TCRbeta CDR3 region. The immunoSEQ Assay was used for sequencing of TCRbeta CDR3 regions. TCRdb stores this immuneACCESS table with in-frame sequences only. Part of the clones is absent; in the studies checked, under half of the shortfall reflects unresolved V genes, and no reason is known for the rest. The sample yields 79,000 or so clones; around 90% were counted once. In total, the top ten clones hold around 1.5% of the sample.

The material sequenced was CD4+ or CD8+ T cells sorted from blood, taken in a trial of the OX40 agonist ivuxolimab. Recombination connected TRBV7-2 to TRBJ2-2; 10 central bases correspond to TRBD2. The TCR sequence derives from an adult with an advanced solid tumor such as melanoma, head and neck, liver or kidney cancer. The nucleotides read TGTGCCAGCAGCTCAGTAGCGGGAGGAGGTCCCGGGGAGCTGTTTTTT. This sequence encodes CASSSVAGGGPGELFF.